This entry features one T cell receptor beta chain sequence. The assay was immunoSEQ multiplex PCR, and TCRdb's table has in-frame clones only and misses some. Altogether about 60,000 clones are present, over 85% being singletons, with the ten largest covering 0.85% to 1.2%. The CDR3 sequence is 17 residues long. The J segment lost 7 bases and the V segment lost 0 bases, leaving 11 bases of the junction unmatched. Looked up from germline, CDR1 is SGHAT and CDR2 is FQNNGV. The data derive from a study of cytomegalovirus exposure and HLA in healthy donors. The gene calls are TRBV11-2 and TRBJ1-4; 7 positions agree with TRBD1. This clonotype was sampled from a man younger than 30 in good health and CMV-seronegative. The specimen sequenced was PBMCs. The CDR3 coding sequence is TGTGCCAGCAGCTTAGAGCTCCGGGCCTCAGGGGGTGAAAAACTGTTTTTT. Its protein is CASSLELRASGGEKLFF.